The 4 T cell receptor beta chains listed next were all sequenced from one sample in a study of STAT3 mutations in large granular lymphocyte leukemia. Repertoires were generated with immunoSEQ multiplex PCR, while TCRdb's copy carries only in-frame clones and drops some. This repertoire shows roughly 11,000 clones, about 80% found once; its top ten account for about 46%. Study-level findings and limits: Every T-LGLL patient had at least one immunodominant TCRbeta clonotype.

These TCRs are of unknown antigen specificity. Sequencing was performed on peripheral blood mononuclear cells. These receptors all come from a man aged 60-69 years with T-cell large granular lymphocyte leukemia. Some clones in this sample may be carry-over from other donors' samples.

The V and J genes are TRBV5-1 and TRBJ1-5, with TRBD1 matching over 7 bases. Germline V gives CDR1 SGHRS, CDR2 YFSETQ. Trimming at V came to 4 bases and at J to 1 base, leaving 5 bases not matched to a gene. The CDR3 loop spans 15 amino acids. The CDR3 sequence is CASSRDSNSNQPQHF. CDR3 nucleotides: TGCGCCAGCAGCCGGGACAGTAACAGCAATCAGCCCCAGCATTTT.

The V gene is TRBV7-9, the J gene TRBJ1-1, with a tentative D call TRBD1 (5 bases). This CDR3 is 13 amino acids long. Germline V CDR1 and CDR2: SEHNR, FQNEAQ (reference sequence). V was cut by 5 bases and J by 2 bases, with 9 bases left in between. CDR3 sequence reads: CASSSGGNTEAFF. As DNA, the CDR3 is TGTGCCAGCAGCAGCGGGGGAAACACTGAAGCTTTCTTT.

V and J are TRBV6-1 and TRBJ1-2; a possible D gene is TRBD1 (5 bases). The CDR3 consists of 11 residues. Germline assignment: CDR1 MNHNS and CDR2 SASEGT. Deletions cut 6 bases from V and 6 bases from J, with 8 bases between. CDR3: CASRGDDGYTF. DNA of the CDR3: TGTGCCAGCAGAGGGGACGATGGCTACACCTTC.

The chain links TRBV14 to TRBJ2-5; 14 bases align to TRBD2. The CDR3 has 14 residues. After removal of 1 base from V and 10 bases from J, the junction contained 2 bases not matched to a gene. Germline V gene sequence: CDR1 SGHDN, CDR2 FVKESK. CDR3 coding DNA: TGTGCCAGCAGCCAAGGACTAGCGGGAGGGGGCCAGTACTTC. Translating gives CASSQGLAGGGQYF.